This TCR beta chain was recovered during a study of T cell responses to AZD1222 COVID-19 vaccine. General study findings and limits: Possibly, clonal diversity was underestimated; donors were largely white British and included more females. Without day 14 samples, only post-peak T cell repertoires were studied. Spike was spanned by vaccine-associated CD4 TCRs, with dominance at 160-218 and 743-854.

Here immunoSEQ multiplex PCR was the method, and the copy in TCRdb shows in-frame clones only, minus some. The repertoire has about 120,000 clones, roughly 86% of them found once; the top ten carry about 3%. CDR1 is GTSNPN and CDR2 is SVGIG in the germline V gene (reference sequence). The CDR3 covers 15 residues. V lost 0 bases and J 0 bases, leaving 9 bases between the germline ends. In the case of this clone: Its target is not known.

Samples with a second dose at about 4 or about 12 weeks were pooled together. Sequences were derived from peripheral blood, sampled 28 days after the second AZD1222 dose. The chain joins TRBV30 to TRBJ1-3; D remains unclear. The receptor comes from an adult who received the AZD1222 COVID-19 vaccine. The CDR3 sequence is CAWSVRRDSGNTIYF. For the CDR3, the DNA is TGTGCCTGGAGTGTACGCCGGGACTCTGGAAACACCATATATTTT. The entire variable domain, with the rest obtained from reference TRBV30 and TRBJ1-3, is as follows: SQTIHQWPATLVQPVGSPLSLECTVEGTSNPNLYWYRQAAGRGLQLLFYSVGIGQISSEVPQNLSASRPQDRQFILSSKKLLLSDSGFYLCAWSVRRDSGNTIYFGEGSWLTVV.